Each of the 21 T cell receptor beta chains below was sequenced from the same sample in a study of metastatic and nonmetastatic thyroid tumors. MiXCR reprocessed the PCR reads for TCRdb. The sample lists about 17,000 clones, 29% occurring once. Every patient was untreated before thyroid surgery. Sequencing was performed on tumor tissue. The source of these receptors is a female donor with papillary thyroid cancer or a benign thyroid nodule (not recorded which). Some clones in this sample may be carry-over from other donors' samples.

Judged by abundance, this clone is medium-sized. V usage is TRBV19 and J usage is TRBJ2-2; D call uncertain. The CDR3 totals 15 residues. The germline V gene encodes CDR1 LNHDA and CDR2 SQIVND (reference sequence). The ends were cut back, 5 bases at V and 6 bases at J, with 16 bases in the middle. This chain's CDR3 is CASSRAPYLPGELFF. The CDR3 coding sequence is TGTGCCAGTAGTCGGGCCCCCTATTTGCCCGGGGAGCTGTTTTTT.

The V gene is TRBV12-3 or TRBV12-4, the J gene TRBJ2-1; the D gene could be TRBD1 or TRBD2 (5 bases each). The V gene lost 3 bases and the J gene lost 9 bases, with 30 bases spanning the gap. This CDR3 contains 19 residues. The chain's CDR3 is CASSLTRGWGGFMFSEQFF. In DNA form, the CDR3 reads TGTGCCAGCAGTTTGACCCGAGGGTGGGGCGGGTTTATGTTTAGTGAGCAGTTCTTC.

The genes are TRBV19 and TRBJ1-1; D remains ambiguous. The V gene lost 7 bases and the J gene lost 3 bases, with 15 bases spanning the gap. Germline V CDR1 and CDR2: LNHDA, SQIVND (reference sequence). The CDR3 totals 14 residues. The CDR3 bases are TGTGCCAGTAAAGAGTTGGGGTCGGACACTGAAGCTTTCTTT. It specifies CASKELGSDTEAFF.

This clone was recorded once. This sequence joins TRBV4-1 and TRBJ1-4, with D tentatively TRBD1 (5 bases). This CDR3 is 14 amino acids long. The germline CDR1 and CDR2 sequences are MGHRA and YSYEKL. V was shortened by 1 base and J by 7 bases, with 10 bases between the two germline ends. CDR3 bases: TGCGCCAGCAGCCAAGGACAGCTGGGTGAAAAACTGTTTTTT. As protein: CASSQGQLGEKLFF.

The chain couples TRBV5-1 to TRBJ2-3; 11 bases fit TRBD2. V trimming: 0 bases; J trimming: 2 bases; junction bases outside the gene matches: 8. The CDR3 is 18 amino acids. Germline CDR1 reads SGHRS; CDR2 reads YFSETQ. For the CDR3, the DNA is TGCGCCAGCAGCTTGGAGGTATCTAGCGGGAGGTACACAGATACGCAGTATTTT. The encoded protein is CASSLEVSSGRYTDTQYF.

There are a few counts of this clone. This chain uses TRBV10-2 with TRBJ2-7; 11 bases are shared with TRBD2. The germline CDR1 and CDR2 sequences are WSHSY and SAAADI. J lost 6 bases, V lost 6 bases, and 7 bases had no gene match. This CDR3 is built from 14 residues. The CDR3 region is CASRIAGGRVEQYF. Here the CDR3 DNA reads TGCGCCAGCAGGATAGCGGGAGGGCGCGTCGAGCAGTACTTC.

This clone is termed medium-sized. J is TRBJ2-1 and V is TRBV28, with TRBD1 as a possible D gene (6 bases). The CDR3 spans 16 residues. Germline V gene lookup returns CDR1 MDHEN and CDR2 SYDVKM. Trimming removed 7 bases at V and 0 bases at J, with 16 bases between. The CDR3 region is CASKSDRDNSYNEQFF. As DNA, the CDR3 is TGTGCCAGCAAATCCGATCGGGACAACTCCTACAATGAGCAGTTCTTC.

This clone was counted between two and nine times. The rearrangement uses TRBV27 and TRBJ2-6; 7 nucleotides line up with TRBD1. Germline assignment: CDR1 MNHEY and CDR2 SMNVEV (reference sequence). V lost 1 base, J lost 0 bases, and 15 bases stayed unmatched. This CDR3 contains 21 residues. CDR3 bases: TGTGCCAGCAGTTTATACCCCCCGACAGGGAAGCACTCCTCTGGGGCCAACGTCCTGACTTTC. Translation gives CASSLYPPTGKHSSGANVLTF.

This clone was detected only a few times. The V and J genes are TRBV28 and TRBJ2-1; 13 nucleotides agree with TRBD2. CDR1 MDHEN and CDR2 SYDVKM come from the germline V gene. V was pared by 7 bases and J by 10 bases, with 10 bases of the junction left unmatched. The CDR3 extends over 15 amino acids. The CDR3 is CASTLTSGGKKEQFF. CDR3 coding DNA: TGTGCCAGCACCTTGACTAGCGGGGGGAAGAAGGAGCAGTTCTTC.

This clone has just a few counts. The chain recombines TRBV28 with TRBJ2-1; tentatively, D is TRBD1 (5 bases). Looked up from germline, CDR1 is MDHEN and CDR2 is SYDVKM. Trimming left V 7 bases short and J 1 base short, with 11 bases between. The CDR3 sequence is 14 residues long. CDR3 bases: TGTGCCAGCACCCAGGGTTATTCCTACAATGAGCAGTTCTTC. Residues: CASTQGYSYNEQFF.

This clone was seen only a few times. This chain uses TRBV12-3 or TRBV12-4 with TRBJ2-3; 12 bases agree with TRBD2. CDR3 length: 15 residues. With 6 bases clipped from V and 1 base from J, the junction kept 2 bases outside the gene matches. The CDR3 nucleotides read TGTGCCAGCAGGAGGACTAGCGGGGGCACAGATACGCAGTATTTT. This translates into CASRRTSGGTDTQYF.

The sample holds a few counts of this clone. This sequence joins TRBV6-1 and TRBJ1-5, with 8 nucleotides matching TRBD1. J gave up 3 bases and V 10 bases, and 8 bases lay outside the gene matches. Germline-derived CDR1 and CDR2 are MNHNS and SASEGT. The CDR3 has 14 residues. In DNA, the CDR3 is TGTGCCACCCGTGCAGGGGGCGACAATCAGCCCCAGCATTTT. This encodes CATRAGGDNQPQHF.

The chain carries TRBV6-1 and TRBJ2-7, with a tentative D call TRBD2 (6 bases). Germline CDR1 reads MNHNS; CDR2 reads SASEGT. Trimming took off 3 bases at V and 2 bases at J, with 14 bases between the two ends. This CDR3 spans 15 amino acids. The chain's CDR3 is CASSEVLASTYEQYF. The DNA of the CDR3 is TGTGCCAGCAGTGAGGTACTAGCCTCAACCTACGAGCAGTACTTC.

This clone qualifies as medium-sized (0.01 to 0.1%). The J gene is TRBJ2-7, the V gene TRBV10-3; TRBD2 agrees at 7 bases. The CDR3 contains 13 residues. The V gene end was trimmed by 7 bases and the J gene end by 0 bases; junction bases not matched to a gene: 3. Germline V lookup: CDR1 ENHRY, CDR2 SYGVKD. CDR3: CAITGGSSYEQYF. DNA of the CDR3: TGTGCCATCACGGGCGGGAGCTCCTACGAGCAGTACTTC.

This rearrangement joins TRBV7-8 to TRBJ1-1; D possibly corresponds to TRBD1 (5 bases). V dropped 5 bases and J dropped 1 base, with 14 bases sitting between them. This CDR3 contains 15 residues. Per germline, CDR1 SGHVS and CDR2 FQNEAQ. This chain's CDR3 is CASSPGDLKNTEAFF. The CDR3 bases are TGTGCCAGCAGCCCGGGGGACCTTAAGAACACTGAAGCTTTCTTT.

About this clone itself: One base away lies a much larger clone, so this may be a sequencing read error. V is TRBV3-1 and J is TRBJ2-3, with TRBD2 as a possible D gene (6 bases). V lost 1 base to trimming and J lost 8 bases, with 19 bases between them. Germline V gives CDR1 LGHDT, CDR2 YNNKEL (reference sequence). The CDR3 totals 16 residues. The CDR3 spells CASSQGAGTGRGTQYF. In nucleotides, the CDR3 is TGTGCCAGCAGCCAAGGGGCCGGGACTGGTCGGGGTACGCAGTATTTT.

This clone was seen only a few times. This may arise from a read error, as a much more abundant clone is one base away. The CDR3 does not close with the conserved phenylalanine or tryptophan, likely indicating a read error. The chain uses TRBV5-8 and TRBJ2-3; D gene uncertain. The V and J ends lost 3 bases and 2 bases respectively, with 10 bases between them. The germline V gene encodes CDR1 SGHTS and CDR2 YDEGEE. The CDR3 spans 14 residues. The CDR3 loop is CASSSRAYTDTQYL. CDR3 nucleotides: TGTGCCAGCAGCTCTCGGGCCTACACAGATACGCAGTATCTT.

This clone showed up many times. The chain employs TRBV12-3 or TRBV12-4 and TRBJ1-6, with D unresolved. The V and J ends lost 3 bases and 7 bases respectively, with 10 bases between them. The CDR3 runs to 14 residues. The CDR3 nucleotides read TGTGCCAGCAGTTTGTTACAGAGAAATTCACCCCTCCACTTT. Its translation: CASSLLQRNSPLHF.

The DNA of the CDR3 is TGTGCCAGCAGTCCAGGGTGGGATGAAAAACTGTTTTTT. This sequence encodes CASSPGWDEKLFF. V usage is TRBV28 and J usage is TRBJ1-4, with a possible D match to TRBD1 (5 bases). The germline V and J ends were trimmed by 5 bases and 6 bases, with 10 bases remaining between them. Germline CDR1 is MDHEN and CDR2 is SYDVKM. CDR3 size: 13 residues.

Within the sample, this clone is medium-sized. The genes are TRBV2 and TRBJ1-2; TRBD1 matches 12 bases. With V trimmed by 10 bases and J by 7 bases, 7 bases remained unmatched. Per germline, CDR1 SNHLY and CDR2 FYNNEI. This CDR3 contains 13 residues. The CDR3 DNA reads as TGTGCCACCCGGGACAGGGGGCTATCTGGCTACACCTTC. Amino acids: CATRDRGLSGYTF.

This clone has a count of ten or more. V gene TRBV20-1 combines with J gene TRBJ2-7; 8 positions agree with TRBD2. Losses at the gene ends were 3 bases for V and 2 bases for J; bases not matched to a gene: 0. Germline CDR1 is DFQATT and CDR2 is SNEGSKA (reference sequence). This CDR3 contains 12 residues. The DNA of the CDR3 is TGCAGTGCTAGGGGACTAGCCTACGAGCAGTACTTC. This sequence encodes CSARGLAYEQYF.